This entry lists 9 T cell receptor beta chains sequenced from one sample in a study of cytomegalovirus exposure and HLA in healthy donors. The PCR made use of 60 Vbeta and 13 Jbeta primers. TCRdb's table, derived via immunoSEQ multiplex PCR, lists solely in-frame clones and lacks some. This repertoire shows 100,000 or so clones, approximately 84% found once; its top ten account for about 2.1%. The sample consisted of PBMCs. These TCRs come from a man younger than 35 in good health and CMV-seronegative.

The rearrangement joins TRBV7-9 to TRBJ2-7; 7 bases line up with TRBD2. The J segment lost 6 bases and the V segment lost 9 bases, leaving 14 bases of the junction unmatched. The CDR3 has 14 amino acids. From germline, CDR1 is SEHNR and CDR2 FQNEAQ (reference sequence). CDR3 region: CASERVAGRAEQYF. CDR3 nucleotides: TGTGCCAGTGAGAGGGTAGCGGGTAGGGCCGAGCAGTACTTC.

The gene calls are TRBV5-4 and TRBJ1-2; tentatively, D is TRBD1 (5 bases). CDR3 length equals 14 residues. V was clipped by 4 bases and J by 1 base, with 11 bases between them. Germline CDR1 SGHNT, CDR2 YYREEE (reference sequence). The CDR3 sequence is CASSPYQGNYGYTF. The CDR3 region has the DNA TGTGCCAGCAGCCCTTACCAGGGTAACTATGGCTACACCTTC. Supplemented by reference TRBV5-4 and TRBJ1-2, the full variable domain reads ETGVTQSPTHLIKTRGQQVTLRCSSQSGHNTVSWYQQALGQGPQFIFQYYREEENGRGNFPPRFSGLQFPNYSSELNVNALELDDSALYLCASSPYQGNYGYTFGSGTRLTVV.

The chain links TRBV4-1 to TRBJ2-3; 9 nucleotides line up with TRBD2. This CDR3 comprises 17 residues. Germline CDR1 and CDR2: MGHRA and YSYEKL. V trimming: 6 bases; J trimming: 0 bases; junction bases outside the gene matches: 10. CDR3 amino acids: CASSLSGGPSSTDTQYF. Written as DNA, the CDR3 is TGCGCCAGCAGTCTTAGCGGGGGCCCTTCTAGCACAGATACGCAGTATTTT.

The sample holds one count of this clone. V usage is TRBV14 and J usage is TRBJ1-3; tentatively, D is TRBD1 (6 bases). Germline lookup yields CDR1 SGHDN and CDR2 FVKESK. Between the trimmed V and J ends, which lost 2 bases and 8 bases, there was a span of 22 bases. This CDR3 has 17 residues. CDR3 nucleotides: TGTGCCAGCAGCCAACCGGGACAATCGCGGCGGTTGGACACCATATATTTT. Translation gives CASSQPGQSRRLDTIYF.

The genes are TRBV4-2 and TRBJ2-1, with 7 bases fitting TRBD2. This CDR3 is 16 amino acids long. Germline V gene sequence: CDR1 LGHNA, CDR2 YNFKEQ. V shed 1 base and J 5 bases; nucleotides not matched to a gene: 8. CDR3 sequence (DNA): TGTGCCAGCAGCCAAGGGAGGACTAGTCGAGACAATGAGCAGTTCTTC. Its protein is CASSQGRTSRDNEQFF.

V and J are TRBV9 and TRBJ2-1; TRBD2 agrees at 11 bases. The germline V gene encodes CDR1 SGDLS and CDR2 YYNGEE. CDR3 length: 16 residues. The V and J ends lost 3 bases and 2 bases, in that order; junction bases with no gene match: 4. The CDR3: CASSASSGRTYNEQFF. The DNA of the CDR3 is TGTGCCAGCAGCGCCTCTAGCGGGAGGACCTACAATGAGCAGTTCTTC.

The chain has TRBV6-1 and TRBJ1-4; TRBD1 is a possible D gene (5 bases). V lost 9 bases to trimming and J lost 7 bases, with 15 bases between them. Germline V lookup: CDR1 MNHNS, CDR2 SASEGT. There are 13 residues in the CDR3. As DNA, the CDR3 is TGTGCCAGTAGGCTAGCGGGGGGTGAAAAACTGTTTTTT. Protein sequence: CASRLAGGEKLFF.

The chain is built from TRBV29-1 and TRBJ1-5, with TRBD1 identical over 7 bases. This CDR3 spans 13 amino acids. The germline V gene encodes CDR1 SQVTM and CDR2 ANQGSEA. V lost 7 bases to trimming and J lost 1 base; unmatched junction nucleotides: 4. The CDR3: CSAAGQSNQPQHF. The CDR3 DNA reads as TGCAGCGCCGCGGGACAGAGCAATCAGCCCCAGCATTTT.

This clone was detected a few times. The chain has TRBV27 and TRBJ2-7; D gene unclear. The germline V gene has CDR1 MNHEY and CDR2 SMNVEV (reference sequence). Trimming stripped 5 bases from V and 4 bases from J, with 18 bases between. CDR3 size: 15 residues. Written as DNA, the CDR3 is TGTGCCAGCAGTCAAAGTTTGGGCCGCAATTACGAGCAGTACTTC. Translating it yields CASSQSLGRNYEQYF.